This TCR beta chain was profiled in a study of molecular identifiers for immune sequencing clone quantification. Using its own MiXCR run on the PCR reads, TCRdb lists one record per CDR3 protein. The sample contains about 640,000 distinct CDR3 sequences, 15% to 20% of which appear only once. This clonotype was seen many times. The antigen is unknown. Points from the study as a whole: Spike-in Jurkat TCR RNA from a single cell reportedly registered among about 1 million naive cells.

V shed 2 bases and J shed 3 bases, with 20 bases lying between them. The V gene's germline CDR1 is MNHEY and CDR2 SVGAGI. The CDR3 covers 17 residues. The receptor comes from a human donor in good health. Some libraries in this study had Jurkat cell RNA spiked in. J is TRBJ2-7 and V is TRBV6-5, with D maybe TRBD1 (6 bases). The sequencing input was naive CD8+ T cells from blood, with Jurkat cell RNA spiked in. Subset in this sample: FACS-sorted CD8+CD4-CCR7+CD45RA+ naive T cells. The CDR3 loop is CASSYATGTPRGYEQYF. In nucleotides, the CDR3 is TGTGCCAGCAGTTACGCCACCGGGACCCCCAGGGGCTACGAGCAGTACTTC.